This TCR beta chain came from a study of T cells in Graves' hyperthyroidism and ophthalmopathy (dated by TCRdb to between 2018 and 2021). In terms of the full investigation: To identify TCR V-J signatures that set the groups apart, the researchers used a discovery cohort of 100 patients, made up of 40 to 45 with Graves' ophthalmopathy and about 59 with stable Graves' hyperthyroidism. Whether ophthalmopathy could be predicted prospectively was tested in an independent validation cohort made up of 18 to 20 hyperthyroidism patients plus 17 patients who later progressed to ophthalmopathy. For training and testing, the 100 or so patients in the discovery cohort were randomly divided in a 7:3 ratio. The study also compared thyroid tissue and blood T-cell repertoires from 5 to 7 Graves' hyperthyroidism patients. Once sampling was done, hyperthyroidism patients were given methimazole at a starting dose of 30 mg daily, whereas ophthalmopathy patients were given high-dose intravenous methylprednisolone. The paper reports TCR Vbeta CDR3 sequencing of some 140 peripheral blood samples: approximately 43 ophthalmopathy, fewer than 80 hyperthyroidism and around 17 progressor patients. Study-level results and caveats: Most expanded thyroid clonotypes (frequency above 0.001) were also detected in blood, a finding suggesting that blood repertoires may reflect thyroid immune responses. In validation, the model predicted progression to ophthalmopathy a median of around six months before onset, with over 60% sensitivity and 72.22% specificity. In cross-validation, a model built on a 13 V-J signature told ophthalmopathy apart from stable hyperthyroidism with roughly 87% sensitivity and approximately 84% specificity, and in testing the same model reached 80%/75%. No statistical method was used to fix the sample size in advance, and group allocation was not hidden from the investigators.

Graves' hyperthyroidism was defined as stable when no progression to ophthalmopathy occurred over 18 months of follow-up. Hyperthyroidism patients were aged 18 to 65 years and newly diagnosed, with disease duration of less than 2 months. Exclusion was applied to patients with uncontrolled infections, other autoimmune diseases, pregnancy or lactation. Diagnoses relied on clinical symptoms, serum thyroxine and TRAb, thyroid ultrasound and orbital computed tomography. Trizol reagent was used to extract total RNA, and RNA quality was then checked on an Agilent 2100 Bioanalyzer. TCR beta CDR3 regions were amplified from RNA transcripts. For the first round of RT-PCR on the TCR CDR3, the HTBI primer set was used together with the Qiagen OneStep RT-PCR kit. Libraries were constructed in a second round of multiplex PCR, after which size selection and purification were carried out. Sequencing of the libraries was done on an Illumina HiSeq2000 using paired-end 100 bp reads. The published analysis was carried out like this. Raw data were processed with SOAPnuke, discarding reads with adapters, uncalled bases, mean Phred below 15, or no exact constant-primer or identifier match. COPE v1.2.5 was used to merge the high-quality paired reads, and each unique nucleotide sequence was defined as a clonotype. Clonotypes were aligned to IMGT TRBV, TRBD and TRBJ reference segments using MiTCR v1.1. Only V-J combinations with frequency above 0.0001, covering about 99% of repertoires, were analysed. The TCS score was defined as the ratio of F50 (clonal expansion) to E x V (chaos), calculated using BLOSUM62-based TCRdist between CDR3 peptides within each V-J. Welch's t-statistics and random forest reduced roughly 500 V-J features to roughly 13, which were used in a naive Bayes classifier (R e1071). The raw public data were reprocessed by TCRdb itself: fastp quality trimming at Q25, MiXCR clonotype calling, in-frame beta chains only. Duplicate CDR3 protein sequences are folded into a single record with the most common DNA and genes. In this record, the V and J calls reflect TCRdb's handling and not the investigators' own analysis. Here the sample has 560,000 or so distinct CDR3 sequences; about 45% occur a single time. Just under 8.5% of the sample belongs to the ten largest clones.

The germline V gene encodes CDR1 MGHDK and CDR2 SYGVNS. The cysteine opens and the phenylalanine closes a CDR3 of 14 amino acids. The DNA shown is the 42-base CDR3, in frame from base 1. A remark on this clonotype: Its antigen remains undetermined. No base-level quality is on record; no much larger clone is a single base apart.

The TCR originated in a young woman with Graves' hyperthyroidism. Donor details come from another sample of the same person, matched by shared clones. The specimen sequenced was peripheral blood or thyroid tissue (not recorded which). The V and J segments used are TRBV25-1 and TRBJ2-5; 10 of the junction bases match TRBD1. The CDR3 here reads CASVRPGQGETQYF. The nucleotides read TGTGCTAGTGTCAGACCGGGACAGGGGGAGACCCAGTACTTC.